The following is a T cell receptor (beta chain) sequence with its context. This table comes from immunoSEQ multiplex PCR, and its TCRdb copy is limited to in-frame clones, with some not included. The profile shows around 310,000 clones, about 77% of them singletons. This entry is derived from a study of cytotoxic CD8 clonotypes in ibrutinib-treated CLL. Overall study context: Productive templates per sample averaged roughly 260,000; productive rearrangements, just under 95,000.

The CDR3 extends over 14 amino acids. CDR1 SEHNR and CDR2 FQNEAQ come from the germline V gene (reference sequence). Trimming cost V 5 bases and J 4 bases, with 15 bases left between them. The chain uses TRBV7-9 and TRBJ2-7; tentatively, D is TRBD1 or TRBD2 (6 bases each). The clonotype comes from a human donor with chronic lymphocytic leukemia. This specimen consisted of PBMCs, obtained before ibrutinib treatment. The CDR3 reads CASSINGGGYEQYF. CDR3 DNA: TGTGCCAGCAGCATTAACGGGGGCGGTTACGAGCAGTACTTC. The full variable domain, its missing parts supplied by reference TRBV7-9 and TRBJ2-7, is DTGVSQNPRHKITKRGQNVTFRCDPISEHNRLYWYRQTLGQGPEFLTYFQNEAQLEKSRLLSDRFSAERPKGSFSTLEIQRTEQGDSAMYLCASSINGGGYEQYFGPGTRLTVT.